This T cell receptor beta chain was captured by sequencing in a study of T-cell memory formation after mild COVID-19. Study observations and caveats: Chiefly within CM and EM were the contracting CD4+ clones; CD8+ ones were within EMRA. The study found balanced CD4/CD8 in clones contracting day 15 to 85 and a CD4+ lean in later expanders. Cross-reactive memory seemingly joined, as some responding clones were found in pre-infection memory.

This clonotype has more than one count but fewer than ten. Its cognate antigen is unknown. Sample barcodes and UMIs were carried by the TCR alpha and TCR beta cDNA libraries that 5'RACE generated with constant-segment primers. TCRdb fed the 5' RACE reads into MiXCR, producing one record per CDR3 protein. The profile shows roughly 400,000 distinct CDR3 sequences, 20% to 25% of them singletons. Germline trimming cut 0 bases from V and 4 bases from J; bases unmatched to any gene: 6. Germline CDR1 and CDR2: LNHNV and YYDKDF (reference sequence). The CDR3 consists of 16 residues. The specimen sequenced was PBMCs or a T cell subset sorted from them (not recorded which). The chain has TRBV15 and TRBJ2-3, with 8 bases aligning to TRBD2. The origin of this receptor is an adult woman who had mild COVID-19 (a few samples of this study predate the infection). Cell type and time point are not known. The CDR3 loop reads CATSRDRLAGPDTQYF. CDR3 sequence (DNA): TGTGCCACCAGCAGAGATCGGCTAGCGGGCCCAGATACGCAGTATTTT. The full variable domain, with the rest looked up from reference TRBV15 and TRBJ2-3, is DAMVIQNPRYQVTQFGKPVTLSCSQTLNHNVMYWYQQKSSQAPKLLFHYYDKDFNNEADTPDNFQSRRPNTSFCFLDIRSPGLGDTAMYLCATSRDRLAGPDTQYFGPGTRLTVL.